These T cell receptor beta chains were read from a single sample in a study of blood T cell repertoires in COVID-19. The protocol was immunoSEQ multiplex PCR, while the TCRdb copy is restricted to in-frame clones and leaves out a portion. The sample has some 250,000 clones; about nine tenths are singletons. Material for sequencing was peripheral blood. The source is a young man who had recovered from COVID-19. Each CDR3 is given with its conserved first and last residue. A D gene is named only where the DNA matches it firmly. Clone size is stated in some rows and not others, as once, few, many or a class when expanded.

-	-	TRBJ2-2	TRBV6-2/TRBV6-3	CASSSGGVNTGELFF	TGTGCCAGCAGTTCGGGGGGCGTGAACACCGGGGAGCTGTTTTTT
TRBD2	few	TRBJ2-1	TRBV6-5	CASSFNGGTSYNEQFF	TGTGCCAGCAGTTTCAACGGGGGGACCTCCTACAATGAGCAGTTCTTC
TRBD1	-	TRBJ2-3	TRBV5-1	CASSLWVGTGSADTQYF	TGCGCCAGCAGCTTGTGGGTCGGGACAGGGTCTGCAGATACGCAGTATTTT
-	-	TRBJ1-4	TRBV5-1	CASSLGQGSNEKLFF	TGCGCCAGCAGCTTGGGGCAGGGGTCTAATGAAAAACTGTTTTTT
-	-	TRBJ2-1	TRBV19	CASARERAYNEQFF	TGTGCCAGTGCCAGGGAGCGGGCCTACAATGAGCAGTTCTTC
TRBD2	once	TRBJ2-3	TRBV7-6	CASSQGLAGAYTQYF	TGTGCCAGCAGCCAGGGGCTAGCGGGGGCCTATACGCAGTATTTT
TRBD2	-	TRBJ2-6	TRBV10-1	CATRGRVGLSGANVLTF	TGCGCCACCCGGGGGAGGGTGGGACTCTCTGGGGCCAACGTCCTGACTTTC
-	-	TRBJ2-1	TRBV19	CASSPSSTLSNEQFF	TGTGCCAGTAGCCCTTCGTCAACACTAAGCAATGAGCAGTTCTTC
-	-	TRBJ2-2	TRBV4-3	CASSRGMDSTNTGELFF	TGCGCCAGCAGCCGAGGGATGGACAGTACGAACACCGGGGAGCTGTTTTTT
-	-	TRBJ1-5	TRBV4-1	CASSQDRGGSGAQHF	TGCGCCAGCAGCCAAGATCGCGGAGGTTCCGGGGCCCAGCATTTT
TRBD2	-	TRBJ2-5	TRBV3-1/TRBV3-2	CASSQLAGGPETQYF	TGTGCCAGCAGCCAGTTAGCGGGGGGCCCGGAGACCCAGTACTTC
TRBD2	-	TRBJ2-1	TRBV29-1	CSVVQGSGGFNEQFF	TGCAGCGTTGTTCAGGGCAGCGGGGGTTTCAATGAGCAGTTCTTC
-	-	TRBJ2-3	TRBV7-9	CASSSLGLDTDTQYF	TGTGCCAGCAGCTCCCTGGGCCTGGACACAGATACGCAGTATTTT
-	-	TRBJ1-4	TRBV6-1	CASSFLRRGKEKLFF	TGTGCCAGCAGCTTCCTTCGGCGGGGAAAAGAAAAACTGTTTTTT
TRBD2	-	TRBJ2-1	TRBV11-3	CASSLAPSGEANEQFF	TGTGCCAGCAGCTTAGCCCCTAGCGGGGAGGCCAATGAGCAGTTCTTC
-	-	TRBJ2-7	TRBV6-2/TRBV6-3	CASSYLSVEQYF	TGTGCCAGCAGTTACCTCTCCGTCGAGCAGTACTTC
TRBD1	-	TRBJ2-1	TRBV7-2	CASSSDRGANEQFF	TGTGCCAGCAGCTCGGACAGGGGAGCCAATGAGCAGTTCTTC
TRBD1	-	TRBJ1-1	TRBV12-3/TRBV12-4	CASSFQGQQAFF	TGTGCCAGCAGTTTTCAGGGACAGCAGGCTTTCTTT
-	-	TRBJ1-5	TRBV7-2	CASSLLGGAVQPQHF	TGTGCCAGCAGCCTCTTAGGAGGGGCGGTTCAGCCCCAGCATTTT
-	-	TRBJ1-2	TRBV9	CASSVEYRAGGYTF	TGTGCCAGCAGCGTAGAATACAGGGCCGGGGGCTACACCTTC
-	once	TRBJ1-5	TRBV7-9	CASSLGQQPQHF	TGTGCCAGCAGCTTAGGGCAACAGCCCCAGCATTTT
-	-	TRBJ2-3	TRBV9	CASSVGGTASTDTQYF	TGTGCCAGCAGCGTAGGCGGGACGGCTAGCACAGATACGCAGTATTTT
TRBD1	-	TRBJ1-2	TRBV4-1	CASSQGQGAAAGYTF	TGCGCCAGCAGCCAAGGGCAGGGGGCCGCGGCTGGCTACACCTTC
-	-	TRBJ1-2	TRBV6-6	CASTWAYGYTF	TGTGCCAGCACGTGGGCTTATGGCTACACCTTC
-	-	TRBJ1-2	TRBV19	CASSPPRRIYGYTF	TGTGCCAGTAGTCCCCCCCGCAGGATTTATGGCTACACCTTC
-	-	TRBJ2-3	TRBV5-8	CASSLERLQYF	TGTGCCAGCAGCTTGGAACGGTTGCAGTATTTT
-	-	TRBJ1-2	TRBV6-2/TRBV6-3	CASSLDINYGYTF	TGTGCCAGCAGTTTGGACATCAACTATGGCTACACCTTC